The sequence of this T cell receptor beta chain was determined in a study of shared clonotypes between healthy human individuals. Study-level results: Incomplete sequencing of sorted subsets was indicated by rarefaction despite large depth.

Remarks on this clone: Its target is not known.

Germline-derived CDR1 and CDR2 are WNHNN and SYGVQD (reference sequence). V lost 5 bases and J lost 5, with 7 bases in between. This CDR3 has 12 amino acids. Sequencing was performed with immunoSEQ multiplex PCR; in TCRdb, only in-frame clones are kept and a portion is missing. The repertoire includes approximately 1,500,000 clones, roughly 97% of them detected once, and over 1% sits in the top ten. The chain carries TRBV10-1 and TRBJ2-1; D unresolved. This receptor was identified in a man under 40 in good health. The specimen sequenced was naive CD4+ T cells sorted from blood. As for subset: CD45RA+ positively selected. CDR3 sequence reads: CASSRYNNEQFF. The CDR3 DNA sequence: TGCGCCAGCAGTCGTTATAACAATGAGCAGTTCTTC.